The 8 T cell receptor beta chains given below trace back to one sample, sequenced in a study of cytotoxic CD8 clonotypes in ibrutinib-treated CLL. Profiling relied on immunoSEQ multiplex PCR, and the TCRdb table lists in-frame clones only, not all of them. The sample lists some 290,000 clones, 70% to 80% occurring once. The sample here was PBMCs, taken before ibrutinib treatment. Source of these receptors: a human donor with chronic lymphocytic leukemia.

V usage is TRBV25-1 and J usage is TRBJ1-2; possible D gene TRBD1, 5 bases. Trimming removed 8 bases at V and 4 bases at J, with 14 bases between. Germline V gives CDR1 MGHDK, CDR2 SYGVNS. The CDR3 has 13 amino acids. The CDR3: CASASPGTYGYTF. CDR3 nucleotide sequence: TGTGCCAGCGCAAGCCCAGGGACCTATGGCTACACCTTC.

The gene calls are TRBV5-1 and TRBJ2-1; TRBD2 agrees at 7 bases. V was pared by 0 bases and J by 9 bases, with 9 bases of the junction left unmatched. The germline V gene has CDR1 SGHRS and CDR2 YFSETQ. The CDR3 sequence is 15 residues long. CDR3 sequence reads: CASSLAVGREGEQFF. CDR3 nucleotide sequence: TGCGCCAGCAGCTTGGCCGTGGGGAGGGAGGGTGAGCAGTTCTTC. The full variable domain, rest sourced from reference TRBV5-1 and TRBJ2-1, is KAGVTQTPRYLIKTRGQQVTLSCSPISGHRSVSWYQQTPGQGLQFLFEYFSETQRNKGNFPGRFSGRQFSNSRSEMNVSTLELGDSALYLCASSLAVGREGEQFFGPGTRLTVL.

Comments on this clone: Other nucleotide sequences in the sample specify the same CDR3. The rearrangement joins TRBV10-3 to TRBJ2-7; D unresolved. CDR3 length equals 11 residues. V lost 4 bases and J lost 3, with 4 bases in between. Germline V lookup: CDR1 ENHRY, CDR2 SYGVKD. CDR3: CAISGNYEQYF. The CDR3 nucleotides read TGTGCCATCAGTGGAAACTACGAGCAGTACTTC.

The J gene is TRBJ1-2, the V gene TRBV11-2; D is ambiguous. V dropped 5 bases and J dropped 0 bases, with 13 bases sitting between them. CDR1 and CDR2 (germline): SGHAT, FQNNGV. The CDR3 loop spans 15 amino acids. In DNA form, the CDR3 reads TGTGCCAGCAGCCCGATTCGGCAGGCTAACTATGGCTACACCTTC. It specifies CASSPIRQANYGYTF. Supplemented by reference TRBV11-2 and TRBJ1-2, the full variable domain reads EAGVAQSPRYKIIEKRQSVAFWCNPISGHATLYWYQQILGQGPKLLIQFQNNGVVDDSQLPKDRFSAERLKGVDSTLKIQPAKLEDSAVYLCASSPIRQANYGYTFGSGTRLTVV.

The chain links TRBV7-2 to TRBJ2-2; tentatively, D is TRBD2 (5 bases). The CDR3 sequence is 16 residues long. CDR1 and CDR2 (germline): SGHTA, FQGNSA. Deletions cut 2 bases from V and 2 bases from J, with 12 bases between. The CDR3 protein is CASSLRSSTNTGELFF. The CDR3 bases are TGTGCCAGCAGCTTACGCTCTAGCACAAACACCGGGGAGCTGTTTTTT.

This clone was detected only once. V usage is TRBV28 and J usage is TRBJ2-3; D is ambiguous. V was shortened by 3 bases and J by 0 bases, with 4 bases between the two germline ends. Germline V gene lookup returns CDR1 MDHEN and CDR2 SYDVKM. This CDR3 is 13 amino acids long. CDR3 DNA: TGTGCCAGCAGTTTTGAGAGCACAGATACGCAGTATTTT. This translates into CASSFESTDTQYF.

This clone appeared a few times. V and J are TRBV27 and TRBJ2-5, with TRBD2 identical over 7 bases. CDR3 size: 15 residues. V was pared by 3 bases and J by 0 bases, with 4 bases of the junction left unmatched. The germline V gene encodes CDR1 MNHEY and CDR2 SMNVEV (reference sequence). CDR3 in DNA: TGTGCCAGCAGTTTGGCGGGGGTGTACCAAGAGACCCAGTACTTC. As protein: CASSLAGVYQETQYF.

The chain couples TRBV7-6 to TRBJ2-1; a possible D gene is TRBD1 (7 bases). V shed 5 bases and J shed 3 bases, with 17 bases lying between them. The CDR3 consists of 16 residues. Germline loops: CDR1 SGHVS, CDR2 FNYEAQ. CDR3 sequence: CASSTDRAGGYNEQFF. In nucleotides, the CDR3 is TGTGCCAGCAGCACCGACAGGGCCGGGGGCTACAATGAGCAGTTCTTC.